The 29 T cell receptor beta chains below all came from one sample that was sequenced in a study of CD8 T cells in ankylosing spondylitis. TCRdb re-derived calls from the 5' RACE reads in MiXCR, one entry per CDR3 protein. The sample has about 360,000 distinct CDR3 sequences, roughly 15% seen once; the top ten hold 1.1%. The sequenced sample consisted of blood, either unsorted or a sorted T cell fraction (not recorded which). These receptors came from a male donor with ankylosing spondylitis or in good health (not recorded which).

This clonotype came up a few times. The chain combines TRBV20-1 with TRBJ1-2, with TRBD1 as a possible D gene (6 bases). From germline, CDR1 is DFQATT and CDR2 SNEGSKA (reference sequence). This CDR3 has 14 amino acids. V lost 0 bases to trimming and J lost 4 bases, with 12 bases between them. CDR3 in DNA: TGCAGTGCTAGAGATGGGGGCCCTTTCTATGGCTACACCTTC. It translates to CSARDGGPFYGYTF.

The table lists this clonotype with a few counts. V usage is TRBV7-9 and J usage is TRBJ2-7, with TRBD2 matching over 7 bases. Germline CDR1 is SEHNR and CDR2 is FQNEAQ (reference sequence). The CDR3 has 16 amino acids. The V and J ends lost 3 bases and 5 bases, in that order; junction bases with no gene match: 13. CDR3 coding DNA: TGTGCCAGCAGCTTCAATGGAGGGAGGGGTATGAACGAGCAGTACTTC. This gives the protein CASSFNGGRGMNEQYF. Full variable domain (remainder filled in from reference TRBV7-9 and TRBJ2-7): DTGVSQNPRHKITKRGQNVTFRCDPISEHNRLYWYRQTLGQGPEFLTYFQNEAQLEKSRLLSDRFSAERPKGSFSTLEIQRTEQGDSAMYLCASSFNGGRGMNEQYFGPGTRLTVT.

This clonotype was recorded many times. The CDR3 DNA sequence: TGTGCCAGCAGTTCATTAGGGACCGGGGAGCTGTTTTTT. It specifies CASSSLGTGELFF. V and J are TRBV12-3 or TRBV12-4 and TRBJ2-2; no firm D call. The germline V and J ends were trimmed by 4 bases and 5 bases, with 8 bases remaining between them. CDR3 length: 13 residues.

This clonotype was seen many times. The chain links TRBV5-1 to TRBJ2-7; D perhaps matches TRBD2 (5 bases). V lost 1 base and J 3 bases, leaving 11 bases between the germline ends. CDR3 length: 14 residues. Germline CDR1 is SGHRS and CDR2 is YFSETQ. CDR3 nucleotide sequence: TGCGCCAGCAGCTTGTCGAGGGCCGACTACGAGCAGTACTTC. It codes for CASSLSRADYEQYF.

Only a few counts were recorded for this clonotype. CDR3 nucleotide sequence: TGTGCCAGCAGTTTCATATCGAGCCTCGGCTACACCTTC. Its translation is CASSFISSLGYTF. This chain connects TRBV6-6 to TRBJ1-2; no clear D gene. This CDR3 spans 13 amino acids. Per germline, CDR1 MNHNY and CDR2 SVGAGI (reference sequence). Trimming cost V 4 bases and J 8 bases, with 14 bases left between them.

This chain joins TRBV2 and TRBJ2-7; 7 nucleotides align to TRBD1. CDR1 SNHLY and CDR2 FYNNEI come from the germline V gene. The CDR3 covers 13 residues. J was trimmed by 4 bases and V by 6 bases; bases with no gene match: 6. The CDR3 protein is CASRFDREYEQYF. The CDR3 nucleotides are TGTGCCAGCAGATTCGACAGGGAGTACGAGCAGTACTTC.

In its sample, this clonotype was seen a few times. This chain joins TRBV9 and TRBJ2-2, with no clear D. Trimming removed 4 bases from V and 4 bases from J, with 20 bases in between. There are 17 residues in the CDR3. Germline values: CDR1 SGDLS, CDR2 YYNGEE. The CDR3 DNA sequence: TGTGCCAGCAGCCCTCATGCGCCGGGCCAAAGCACCGGGGAGCTGTTTTTT. It encodes CASSPHAPGQSTGELFF.

This clonotype was counted only a few times. V is TRBV2 and J is TRBJ2-7; TRBD1 agrees at 7 bases. Germline V gene sequence: CDR1 SNHLY, CDR2 FYNNEI. This CDR3 is built from 14 residues. V was pared by 2 bases and J by 2 bases, with 3 bases of the junction left unmatched. The CDR3 DNA follows: TGTGCCAGCAGTGAAAACAGGGGAGCCTACGAGCAGTACTTC. Encoded protein: CASSENRGAYEQYF.

In its sample, this clonotype was seen many times. The chain employs TRBV7-6 and TRBJ1-1, with 10 bases aligning to TRBD1. The CDR3 has 14 residues. V gave up 5 bases and J gave up 11 bases; unmatched junction bases: 11. Germline assignment: CDR1 SGHVS and CDR2 FNYEAQ. The DNA of the CDR3 is TGTGCCAGCAGCCCGATGGCGACAGGGGGCGCGGCTTTCTTT. This gives the protein CASSPMATGGAAFF.

V and J are TRBV6-5 and TRBJ1-4; D remains ambiguous. Per the germline V gene, CDR1 is MNHEY and CDR2 is SVGAGI. CDR3 length: 12 amino acids. The V gene lost 4 bases and the J gene lost 5 bases, with 5 bases spanning the gap. CDR3 coding DNA: TGTGCCAGCAGTTCGAACAATGAAAAACTGTTTTTT. It codes for CASSSNNEKLFF.

The chain uses TRBV20-1 and TRBJ2-3; no firm D call. The CDR3 is made up of 14 amino acids. The V end was cut by 5 bases, the J end by 1 base, with 13 bases between. CDR1 DFQATT and CDR2 SNEGSKA come from the germline V gene (reference sequence). For the CDR3, the DNA is TGCAGTGCTTTAGGACGGATAGGCACAGATACGCAGTATTTT. This codes for CSALGRIGTDTQYF.

The table lists this clonotype with many counts. This chain joins TRBV12-3 or TRBV12-4 and TRBJ2-2, with D unclear. With 3 bases removed from V and 5 bases from J, the gap between germline ends came to 10 bases. The CDR3 is 14 residues long. DNA for the CDR3: TGTGCCAGCAGTTTGAACACCTATACCGGGGAGCTGTTTTTT. Its protein product is CASSLNTYTGELFF.

The V gene is TRBV7-6, the J gene TRBJ2-1, with 7 bases matching TRBD1. The CDR3 runs 14 residues. Unmatched junction bases numbered 1, after V lost 0 bases and J lost 5 bases. Germline V gene sequence: CDR1 SGHVS, CDR2 FNYEAQ. The CDR3 coding sequence is TGTGCCAGCAGCTTAGCCACAGGGGACAATGAGCAGTTCTTC. As protein: CASSLATGDNEQFF.

This clonotype has only a few counts. This chain joins TRBV12-3 or TRBV12-4 and TRBJ1-1; D is undetermined. Trimming left V 6 bases short and J 5 bases short, with 10 bases between. The CDR3 extends over 12 amino acids. DNA for the CDR3: TGTGCCAGCAGCCTAATCCAGACTGAAGCTTTCTTT. This encodes CASSLIQTEAFF.

This clonotype was detected only a few times. The chain is built from TRBV12-3 or TRBV12-4 and TRBJ2-1, with 11 bases matching TRBD2. J lost 0 bases, V lost 6 bases, and 4 bases had no gene match. CDR3 size: 16 residues. This CDR3 reads CASSITSGSSYNEQFF. DNA of the CDR3: TGTGCCAGCAGCATTACTAGCGGGAGCTCCTACAATGAGCAGTTCTTC.

The chain carries TRBV5-6 and TRBJ2-1; D is unclear. This CDR3 has 15 residues. In germline, CDR1 is SGHDT, CDR2 YYEEEE. Trimming cost V 1 base and J 4 bases, with 12 bases left between them. The CDR3 coding sequence is TGTGCCAGCAGCTTGCTCGCGGCCGTATACAATGAGCAGTTCTTC. Residues: CASSLLAAVYNEQFF.

V is TRBV10-3 and J is TRBJ2-7; 7 bases are shared with TRBD1. J lost 3 bases, V lost 7 bases, and 9 bases had no gene match. The CDR3 is made up of 14 amino acids. Looked up from germline, CDR1 is ENHRY and CDR2 is SYGVKD. The CDR3 region is CAITQTGSGYEQYF. CDR3 coding DNA: TGTGCCATCACTCAGACAGGGTCTGGCTACGAGCAGTACTTC.

The V call is TRBV7-9, the J call TRBJ1-1; maybe TRBD1 (5 bases). The CDR3 length is 17 residues. From germline, CDR1 is SEHNR and CDR2 FQNEAQ (reference sequence). V gave up 1 base and J gave up 1 base, with 16 bases separating them. CDR3 sequence reads: CASSLGGLDTTNTEAFF. CDR3 sequence (DNA): TGTGCCAGCAGCTTAGGAGGGTTGGACACAACGAACACTGAAGCTTTCTTT.

The chain employs TRBV7-2 and TRBJ1-2; no clear D. This CDR3 is built from 12 residues. Trimming cost V 5 bases and J 4 bases, with 8 bases left between them. The germline CDR1 and CDR2 sequences are SGHTA and FQGNSA. The CDR3 reads CASSSRLYGYTF. CDR3 in DNA: TGTGCCAGCAGCAGCAGACTCTATGGCTACACCTTC.

This clonotype was counted only a few times. The genes are TRBV11-3 and TRBJ2-2; 14 nucleotides agree with TRBD2. Germline CDR1 SGHNT, CDR2 YENEEA. The CDR3 spans 16 residues. Losses at the gene ends were 4 bases for V and 6 bases for J; bases not matched to a gene: 4. CDR3: CASSSGTSGRAGELFF. CDR3 DNA sequence: TGTGCCAGCAGCTCCGGGACTAGCGGGAGAGCCGGGGAGCTGTTTTTT.

This clonotype has at least ten counts. The J gene is TRBJ2-1, the V gene TRBV5-1; 8 bases map to TRBD2. The CDR3 extends over 15 amino acids. Germline V gene data show CDR1 as SGHRS and CDR2 as YFSETQ. Unmatched junction bases numbered 1, after V lost 2 bases and J lost 0 bases. CDR3 amino acids: CASSFSGDSYNEQFF. In nucleotides, the CDR3 is TGCGCCAGCAGCTTTAGCGGGGACTCCTACAATGAGCAGTTCTTC.

A few counts support this clonotype. In nucleotides, the CDR3 is TGTGCCAGCAGTGTCGCTACCCTAAATGAGCAGTTCTTC. Translated: CASSVATLNEQFF. This chain connects TRBV2 to TRBJ2-1; D ambiguous. Germline CDR1 SNHLY, CDR2 FYNNEI. The germline V and J ends were trimmed by 4 bases and 7 bases, with 11 bases remaining between them. The CDR3 sequence is 13 residues long.

This clonotype was counted ten times or more. The V and J genes are TRBV27 and TRBJ2-1; D is perhaps TRBD2 (6 bases). Germline loops: CDR1 MNHEY, CDR2 SMNVEV (reference sequence). Trimming stripped 5 bases from V and 7 bases from J, with 21 bases between. There are 16 residues in the CDR3. CDR3 DNA sequence: TGTGCCAGCAGTCCCGATATTGGGGGGTTGTATAATGAGCAGTTCTTC. Translation gives CASSPDIGGLYNEQFF.

This clonotype was found a few times. The rearrangement uses TRBV6-2 or TRBV6-3 and TRBJ1-5; maybe TRBD1 (6 bases). This CDR3 has 14 amino acids. V dropped 5 bases and J dropped 5 bases, with 13 bases sitting between them. Germline V lookup: CDR1 MNHEY, CDR2 SVGEGT. CDR3 nucleotides: TGTGCCAGCAGTCCCCTAGGGGGGGATCAGCCCCAGCATTTT. Its translation is CASSPLGGDQPQHF.

The chain uses TRBV5-1 and TRBJ1-1; D is undetermined. Germline CDR1 is SGHRS and CDR2 is YFSETQ. The CDR3 sequence is 13 residues long. V was shortened by 5 bases and J by 1 base, with 9 bases between the two germline ends. The CDR3: CASRSTQNTEAFF. DNA of the CDR3: TGCGCCAGCAGATCAACCCAGAACACTGAAGCTTTCTTT.

This chain links TRBV20-1 with TRBJ2-1; 12 bases map to TRBD1. The CDR3 contains 15 residues. Unmatched junction bases numbered 5, after V lost 1 base and J lost 7 bases. Germline V lookup: CDR1 DFQATT, CDR2 SNEGSKA (reference sequence). CDR3 coding DNA: TGCAGTGCTAGAGTCTCGGGACAGGGGGCGAATGAGCAGTTCTTC. Translating gives CSARVSGQGANEQFF.

This clonotype has just a few counts. The chain carries TRBV10-3 and TRBJ1-5, with D unclear. V shed 4 bases and J shed 1 base, with 5 bases lying between them. The CDR3 totals 13 residues. Germline CDR1 and CDR2: ENHRY and SYGVKD. DNA for the CDR3: TGTGCCATCAGTGTGGACAGCAATCAGCCCCAGCATTTT. It translates to CAISVDSNQPQHF.

Only a few counts were recorded for this clonotype. The chain carries TRBV7-2 and TRBJ2-7; 8 nucleotides align to TRBD2. V trimming: 4 bases; J trimming: 0 bases; junction bases outside the gene matches: 2. The CDR3 contains 14 residues. Germline assignment: CDR1 SGHTA and CDR2 FQGNSA. Here the CDR3 DNA reads TGTGCCAGCAGCTCAGCGGGGGTCTCCTACGAGCAGTACTTC. As protein: CASSSAGVSYEQYF.

This clonotype has a handful of counts. The V and J genes are TRBV7-2 and TRBJ2-1; D is unresolved. CDR1 and CDR2 (germline): SGHTA, FQGNSA. The V gene lost 7 bases and the J gene lost 7 bases, with 14 bases spanning the gap. This CDR3 is 13 amino acids long. CDR3 in amino acids: CASIPGPSNEQFF. DNA for the CDR3: TGTGCCAGCATCCCAGGTCCGAGTAATGAGCAGTTCTTC.